What follows are 16 T cell receptor beta chains derived from one specimen sequenced in a study of cytomegalovirus exposure and HLA in healthy donors. In the PCR, 60 Vbeta and 13 Jbeta primers were used. Clones were read by immunoSEQ multiplex PCR, and TCRdb kept only the in-frame ones, dropping some. The data contain about 110,000 clones, roughly 80% of them singletons. Sequenced: PBMCs. Every receptor here comes from a man aged 35 to 55 in good health and CMV-seronegative.

V and J are TRBV2 and TRBJ1-1; D is ambiguous. Germline loops: CDR1 SNHLY, CDR2 FYNNEI. This CDR3 has 13 amino acids. Trimming removed 4 bases at V and 11 bases at J, with 17 bases between. Written as DNA, the CDR3 is TGTGCCAGCAGTGTCCTGAGGACTGATTCGGCTTTCTTT. Translating gives CASSVLRTDSAFF.

The chain uses TRBV11-2 and TRBJ1-3; unclear D gene. The ends were cut back, 3 bases at V and 0 bases at J, with 9 bases in the middle. This CDR3 spans 15 amino acids. Germline V gene data show CDR1 as SGHAT and CDR2 as FQNNGV. The DNA for the CDR3 is TGTGCCAGCAGCTTTGGGCGTAACTCTGGAAACACCATATATTTT. Protein: CASSFGRNSGNTIYF.

This chain links TRBV19 with TRBJ2-6; D gene ambiguous. V lost 1 base and J lost 2, with 6 bases in between. Germline V gene lookup returns CDR1 LNHDA and CDR2 SQIVND (reference sequence). CDR3 size: 15 residues. CDR3 sequence (DNA): TGTGCCAGTAGTATAGGACAACCTGGGGCCAACGTCCTGACTTTC. It is translated as CASSIGQPGANVLTF.

V usage is TRBV5-1 and J usage is TRBJ2-1, with a weak D call TRBD2 (5 bases). The CDR3 has 12 residues. Germline V gene lookup returns CDR1 SGHRS and CDR2 YFSETQ. Trimming shortened V by 4 bases and J by 8 bases, and 10 bases separated the two germline ends. DNA of the CDR3: TGCGCCAGCAGCACAACGGAGGATGAGCAGTTCTTC. Its translation is CASSTTEDEQFF.

The CDR3 region has the DNA TGTGCCAGCAGTTATAACCCGGGACAGGGCGGGTTACGCTACAATGAGCAGTTCTTC. It codes for CASSYNPGQGGLRYNEQFF. This chain uses TRBV7-2 with TRBJ2-1, with 9 bases matching TRBD1. V dropped 6 bases and J dropped 3; count of bases not matched to a gene: 18. The CDR3 spans 19 residues. The V gene's germline CDR1 is SGHTA and CDR2 FQGNSA.

In this sample, this clone turned up a few times. At one end the junction does not follow the germline gene, possibly because of a read error. The gene calls are TRBV7-9 and TRBJ1-3; 9 positions agree with TRBD1. In germline, CDR1 is SEHNR, CDR2 FQNEAQ (reference sequence). This CDR3 comprises 12 residues. CDR3 loop: CASSTQQGAHLF. Written as DNA, the CDR3 is TGTGCCAGCAGCACGCAACAGGGGGCTCACCTCTTT.

V is TRBV5-1 and J is TRBJ2-7; 9 nucleotides agree with TRBD1. Germline CDR1 is SGHRS and CDR2 is YFSETQ. The J segment lost 11 bases and the V segment lost 3 bases, leaving 15 bases of the junction unmatched. This CDR3 is built from 15 residues. The CDR3 region is CASSSVTGTGYMEYF. The CDR3 region has the DNA TGCGCCAGCAGCTCGGTAACAGGGACAGGGTATATGGAGTACTTC. The full variable domain, completed using reference TRBV5-1 and TRBJ2-7, is KAGVTQTPRYLIKTRGQQVTLSCSPISGHRSVSWYQQTPGQGLQFLFEYFSETQRNKGNFPGRFSGRQFSNSRSEMNVSTLELGDSALYLCASSSVTGTGYMEYFGPGTRLTVT.

The chain has TRBV5-6 and TRBJ2-7; possible D gene TRBD1, 6 bases. V was trimmed by 4 bases and J by 0 bases, leaving 14 bases between them. This CDR3 has 15 residues. Germline V CDR1 and CDR2: SGHDT, YYEEEE. CDR3 nucleotide sequence: TGTGCCAGCAGCCCCTTAACAGGGAACTCCTACGAGCAGTACTTC. The encoded protein is CASSPLTGNSYEQYF.

The chain has TRBV29-1 and TRBJ2-6, with D tentatively TRBD1 (6 bases). The CDR3 extends over 16 amino acids. Trimming took off 3 bases at V and 4 bases at J, with 16 bases between the two ends. In germline, CDR1 is SQVTM, CDR2 ANQGSEA. In DNA, the CDR3 is TGCAGCGTTGATCTGGCAGGGGTGAGGGGGGCCAACGTCCTGACTTTC. It codes for CSVDLAGVRGANVLTF.

This chain joins TRBV5-4 and TRBJ2-5; D might be TRBD2 (6 bases). Germline V gene sequence: CDR1 SGHNT, CDR2 YYREEE (reference sequence). The germline V and J ends were trimmed by 4 bases and 5 bases, with 21 bases remaining between them. There are 16 residues in the CDR3. CDR3 DNA: TGTGCCAGCAGCGGGCCGCTTAGCGGAGGGGACGAGACCCAGTACTTC. Its protein product is CASSGPLSGGDETQYF.

The DNA of the CDR3 is TGTGCCAGCAGTGAACCGGTTAGTTCGCCCCAGCATTTT. It encodes CASSEPVSSPQHF. This chain uses TRBV2 with TRBJ1-5, with D uncertain. CDR1 and CDR2 (germline): SNHLY, FYNNEI. The CDR3 covers 13 residues. V was cut by 2 bases and J by 9 bases, with 11 bases left in between.

This chain uses TRBV7-2 with TRBJ1-2; TRBD1 might be the D (5 bases). Trimming left V 5 bases short and J 1 base short, with 17 bases between. Germline V gives CDR1 SGHTA, CDR2 FQGNSA. The CDR3 runs to 16 residues. The CDR3 coding sequence is TGTGCCAGCAGCCCACAGGCGGAGATTTTTAACTATGGCTACACCTTC. It translates to CASSPQAEIFNYGYTF.

This clone was recorded only once. This chain joins TRBV5-1 and TRBJ1-2, with D perhaps TRBD1 (6 bases). The CDR3 extends over 14 amino acids. V was cut by 0 bases and J by 4 bases, with 10 bases left in between. Looked up from germline, CDR1 is SGHRS and CDR2 is YFSETQ. The CDR3 DNA follows: TGCGCCAGCAGCTTGGATCCAGGGGTCTATGGCTACACCTTC. Translated, it gives CASSLDPGVYGYTF. Full variable domain (rest looked up from reference TRBV5-1 and TRBJ1-2): KAGVTQTPRYLIKTRGQQVTLSCSPISGHRSVSWYQQTPGQGLQFLFEYFSETQRNKGNFPGRFSGRQFSNSRSEMNVSTLELGDSALYLCASSLDPGVYGYTFGSGTRLTVV.

This chain joins TRBV9 and TRBJ2-5, with 7 positions matching TRBD2. Trimming removed 4 bases from V and 2 bases from J; junction bases left unmatched: 11. CDR1 is SGDLS and CDR2 is YYNGEE in the germline V gene. The CDR3 length is 16 residues. CDR3 loop: CASSSSGSGVQETQYF. The DNA for the CDR3 is TGTGCCAGCAGCTCCTCGGGGAGCGGGGTTCAAGAGACCCAGTACTTC.

A few counts support this clone. The chain joins TRBV10-3 to TRBJ2-5; maybe TRBD2 (6 bases). This CDR3 has 12 residues. V gave up 7 bases and J gave up 5 bases, with 11 bases separating them. In germline, CDR1 is ENHRY, CDR2 SYGVKD. Here the CDR3 DNA reads TGTGCCATCAAAGGAGGGGAGGAGACCCAGTACTTC. Its translation: CAIKGGEETQYF.

The V call is TRBV4-1, the J call TRBJ2-3; TRBD2 matches at 11 bases. Trimming cost V 3 bases and J 0 bases; bases outside gene matches: 8. This CDR3 has 18 amino acids. Germline CDR1 and CDR2: MGHRA and YSYEKL. The CDR3 DNA is TGCGCCAGCAGCCATAGCGGGGGGGCCATTACTAGCACAGATACGCAGTATTTT. Protein: CASSHSGGAITSTDTQYF.